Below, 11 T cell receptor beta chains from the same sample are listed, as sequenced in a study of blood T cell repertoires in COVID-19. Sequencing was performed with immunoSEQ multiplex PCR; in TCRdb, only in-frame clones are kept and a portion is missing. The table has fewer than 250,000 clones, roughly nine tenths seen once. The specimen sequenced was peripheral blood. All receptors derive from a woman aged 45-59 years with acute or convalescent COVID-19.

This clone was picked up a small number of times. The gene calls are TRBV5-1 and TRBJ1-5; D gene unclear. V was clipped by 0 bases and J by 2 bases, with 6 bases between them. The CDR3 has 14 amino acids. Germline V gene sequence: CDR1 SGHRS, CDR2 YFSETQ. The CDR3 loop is CASSLGLGNQPQHF. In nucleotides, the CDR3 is TGCGCCAGCAGCTTGGGGCTGGGCAATCAGCCCCAGCATTTT.

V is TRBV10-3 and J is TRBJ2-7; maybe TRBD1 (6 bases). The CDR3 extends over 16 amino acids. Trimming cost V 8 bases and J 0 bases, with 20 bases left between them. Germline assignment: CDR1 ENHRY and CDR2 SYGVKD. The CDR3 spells CAIRKTGTTDSYEQYF. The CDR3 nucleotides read TGTGCCATCCGCAAAACCGGGACAACCGACTCCTACGAGCAGTACTTC.

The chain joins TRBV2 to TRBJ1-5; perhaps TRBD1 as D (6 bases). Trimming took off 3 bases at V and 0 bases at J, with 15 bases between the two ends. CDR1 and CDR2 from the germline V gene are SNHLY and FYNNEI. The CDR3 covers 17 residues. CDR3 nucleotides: TGTGCCAGCAGTGACGGTGGGGGCCCATATAGCAATCAGCCCCAGCATTTT. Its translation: CASSDGGGPYSNQPQHF.

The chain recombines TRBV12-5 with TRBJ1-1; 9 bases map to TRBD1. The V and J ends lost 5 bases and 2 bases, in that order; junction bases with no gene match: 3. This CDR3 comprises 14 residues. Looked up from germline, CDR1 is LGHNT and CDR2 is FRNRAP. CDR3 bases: TGTGCTAGTGGTCAACAGGGGGCAAACACTGAAGCTTTCTTT. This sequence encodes CASGQQGANTEAFF.

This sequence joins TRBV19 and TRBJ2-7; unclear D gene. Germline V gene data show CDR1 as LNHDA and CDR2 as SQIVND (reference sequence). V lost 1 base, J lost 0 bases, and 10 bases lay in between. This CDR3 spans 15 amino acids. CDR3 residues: CASSIVHGSSYEQYF. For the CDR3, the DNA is TGTGCCAGTAGTATAGTCCACGGTAGCTCCTACGAGCAGTACTTC.

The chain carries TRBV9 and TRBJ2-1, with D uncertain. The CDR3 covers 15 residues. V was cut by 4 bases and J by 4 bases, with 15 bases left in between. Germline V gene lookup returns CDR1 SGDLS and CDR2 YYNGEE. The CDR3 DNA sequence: TGTGCCAGCAGCTATTCGAGCGCCCTTTACAATGAGCAGTTCTTC. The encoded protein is CASSYSSALYNEQFF.

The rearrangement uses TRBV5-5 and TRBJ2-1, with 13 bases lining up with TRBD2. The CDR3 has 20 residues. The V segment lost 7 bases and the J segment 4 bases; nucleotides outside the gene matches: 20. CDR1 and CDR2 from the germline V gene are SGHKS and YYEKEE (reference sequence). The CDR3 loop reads CASRPPPTSGGSYTYNEQFF. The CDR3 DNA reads TGTGCCAGCCGCCCCCCCCCGACTAGCGGGGGGTCATATACTTACAATGAGCAGTTCTTC.

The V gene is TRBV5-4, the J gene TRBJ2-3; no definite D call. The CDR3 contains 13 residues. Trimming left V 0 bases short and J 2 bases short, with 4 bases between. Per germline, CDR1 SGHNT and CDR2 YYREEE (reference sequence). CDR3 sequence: CASSLANTDTQYF. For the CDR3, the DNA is TGTGCCAGCAGCTTGGCTAACACAGATACGCAGTATTTT.

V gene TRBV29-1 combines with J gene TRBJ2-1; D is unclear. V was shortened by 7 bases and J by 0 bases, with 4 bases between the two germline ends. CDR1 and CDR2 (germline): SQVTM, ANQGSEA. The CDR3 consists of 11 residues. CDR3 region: CSAYSYNEQFF. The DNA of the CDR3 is TGCAGCGCTTACTCCTACAATGAGCAGTTCTTC.

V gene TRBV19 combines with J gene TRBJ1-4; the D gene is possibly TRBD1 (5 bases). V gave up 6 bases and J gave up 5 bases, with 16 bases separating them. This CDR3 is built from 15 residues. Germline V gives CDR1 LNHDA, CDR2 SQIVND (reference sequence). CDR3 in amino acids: CASRTQARTNEKLFF. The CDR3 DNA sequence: TGTGCCAGTAGAACTCAAGCGAGGACAAATGAAAAACTGTTTTTT.

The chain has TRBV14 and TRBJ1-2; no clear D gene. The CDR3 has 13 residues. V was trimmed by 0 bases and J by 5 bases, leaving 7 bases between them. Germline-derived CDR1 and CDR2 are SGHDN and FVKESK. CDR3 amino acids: CASSQDRRYGYTF. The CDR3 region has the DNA TGTGCCAGCAGCCAAGACAGGAGGTATGGCTACACCTTC.